This is a list of T cell receptor beta chains from one sample in a study of spatial heterogeneity in lung cancer. TCRdb independently ran MiXCR on the 5' RACE reads; one entry per CDR3 protein. The sample consists of more than 95,000 distinct CDR3 sequences, 9% to 15% of them appearing once. The sample here was PBMCs, taken at follow-up. These receptor sequences come from a male donor with early-stage non-small cell lung cancer. CDR3s include the opening cysteine and the closing phenylalanine or tryptophan. D genes are given only for firm matches. Size is stated for part of the rows, as once, few or many counts, or as a class when the clone is expanded.

clone_size,d_call,v_call,j_call,cdr3_nt,cdr3_aa
few,NA,TRBV21-1,TRBJ1-1,TGTGCCAGCAGCAACCGGACAGGGCAGAACACTGAAGCTTTCTTT,CASSNRTGQNTEAFF
few,TRBD1,TRBV20-1,TRBJ1-1,TGCAGCCCCAACTTGGGACAGAGCCTATTTGGCTCTGAAGCTTTCTTT,CSPNLGQSLFGSEAFF
few,NA,TRBV7-2,TRBJ1-1,TGTGCCAGCAGCAACAGGAAGGGGGGTGAGTCTTTCTTT,CASSNRKGGESFF
many,NA,TRBV5-1,TRBJ2-5,TGCGCCAGCAGCTTGGGCGTTAGTTCTGGAGAGACCCAGTACTTC,CASSLGVSSGETQYF
NA,NA,TRBV28,TRBJ2-5,TGTGCCAGCAGTTTAATGGGGGTTAGCCAAGAGACCCAGTACTTC,CASSLMGVSQETQYF
few,TRBD1,TRBV7-2,TRBJ2-5,TGTGCCAGCAGCCCCCGGGACAGGGGACTGGAGACCCAGTACTTC,CASSPRDRGLETQYF
many,TRBD2,TRBV4-2,TRBJ2-1,TGTGCCAGCAGCCAAGAGGGGACTAGCGGGGCCGGTGAGCAGTTCTTC,CASSQEGTSGAGEQFF
few,NA,TRBV10-3,TRBJ1-5,TGTGCCATCAAGAGTACGGGGACTCAGCCCCAGCATTTT,CAIKSTGTQPQHF
many,TRBD1,TRBV6-2/TRBV6-3,TRBJ1-2,TGTGCCAGCAGTCCCGTCGACAGGGGAGCCTATGGCTACACCTTC,CASSPVDRGAYGYTF
NA,NA,TRBV6-5,TRBJ2-5,TGTGCCAGCGGCCGAGGGACCTTCCGAGAGACCCAGTACTTC,CASGRGTFRETQYF
few,NA,TRBV5-1,TRBJ1-2,TGCGCCAGCAGCAAGGGCCCCGACTTGGACAACTATGGCTACACCTTC,CASSKGPDLDNYGYTF
NA,NA,TRBV6-5,TRBJ2-2,TGTGCCAGCAGGGATCAGGCCGGGGAGCTGTTTTTT,CASRDQAGELFF
many,TRBD1,TRBV28,TRBJ2-7,TGTGCCAGCAGTTTATCCAGGGGGTACGAGCAGTACTTC,CASSLSRGYEQYF
many,NA,TRBV18,TRBJ1-5,TGTGCCAGCTCACCAGGAAGGGATCAGCCCCAGCATTTT,CASSPGRDQPQHF
many,NA,TRBV11-2,TRBJ2-1,TGTGCCAGCAGCTTAGGGGGACTTTCCAACAATGAGCAGTTCTTC,CASSLGGLSNNEQFF
few,NA,TRBV18,TRBJ1-5,TGTGCCAGCTCACTCGGACACCAGAATCAGCCCCAGCATTTT,CASSLGHQNQPQHF
NA,NA,TRBV7-2,TRBJ1-3,TGTGCCAGCAGCTTATCGGGGGTCTCTGGAAACACCATATATTTT,CASSLSGVSGNTIYF
many,NA,TRBV18,TRBJ2-7,TGTGCCAGCTCCCCCAACTCCTACGAGCAGTACTTC,CASSPNSYEQYF
NA,TRBD1,TRBV28,TRBJ2-5,TGTGCCAGCAGCGGCCAGGGACAGTCCCGAGAGACCCAGTACTTC,CASSGQGQSRETQYF
few,TRBD1,TRBV7-9,TRBJ2-3,TGTGCCAGCAGCTTAGCGCTTACAGGGGGCATCACAGATACGCAGTATTTT,CASSLALTGGITDTQYF
many,NA,TRBV7-2,TRBJ2-7,TGTGCCAGCAGCTTAGATCCTCTGGGGTCTGGCGAGCAGTACTTC,CASSLDPLGSGEQYF
few,NA,TRBV7-9,TRBJ1-5,TGTGCCAGCAGCTTAGGGACAGTAAGCAATCAGCCCCAGCATTTT,CASSLGTVSNQPQHF
few,NA,TRBV20-1,TRBJ1-1,TGCAGTGCTACCCCCTCTTATGGAGGAGGCACTGAAGCTTTCTTT,CSATPSYGGGTEAFF
many,NA,TRBV11-2,TRBJ2-3,TGTGCCAGCAGCTTAAATTCCCGGGACCGTTCAGATTTT,CASSLNSRDRSDF
many,NA,TRBV3-1,TRBJ1-1,TGTGCCAGCATGGGAAGTTGGAACACTGAAGCTTTCTTT,CASMGSWNTEAFF
NA,NA,TRBV12-3/TRBV12-4,TRBJ1-5,TGTGCCAGCAGTTTAATAGGAAATAGCAATCAGCCCCAGCATTTT,CASSLIGNSNQPQHF
few,NA,TRBV5-1,TRBJ2-7,TGCGCCAGCAGGCGGGACTTTCCGGGAGAGCAGTACTTC,CASRRDFPGEQYF
NA,NA,TRBV5-6,TRBJ2-3,TGTGCCAGCAGCTTGATCGGCACAGATACGCAGTATTTT,CASSLIGTDTQYF
NA,TRBD1,TRBV9,TRBJ1-2,TGTGCCAGCAGCCCGCGACAGGGGCAGGCTAACTATGGCTACACCTTC,CASSPRQGQANYGYTF
few,TRBD1,TRBV5-4,TRBJ2-3,TGTGCCAGCAGCGTACCGGGACAGGGGCGGAGGCGCACAGATACGCAGTATTTT,CASSVPGQGRRRTDTQYF
NA,NA,TRBV3-1,TRBJ1-3,TGTGCCAGCAGCCAAGATAACCAGGGCAGCTCTGGAAACACCATATATTTT,CASSQDNQGSSGNTIYF
many,NA,TRBV27,TRBJ2-5,TGTGCCAGCAGACGTTCCGGGCTCCAAGAGACCCAGTACTTC,CASRRSGLQETQYF
many,TRBD1,TRBV29-1,TRBJ2-3,TGCAGCGTTTCTCAGGGGGTCAGCACAGATACGCAGTATTTT,CSVSQGVSTDTQYF
many,TRBD1,TRBV20-1,TRBJ1-5,TGCAGTGCTAGAGGGGAGACAGGGGCCTTAAATCAGCCCCAGCATTTT,CSARGETGALNQPQHF
many,TRBD2,TRBV3-1,TRBJ2-7,TGTGCCAGCAGCCTCACTAGCGGGGGAGGCGAGCAGTACTTC,CASSLTSGGGEQYF
many,TRBD1,TRBV7-2,TRBJ2-1,TGTGCCAGCAGCTACGACAGGGCCTCCTACAATGAGCAGTTCTTC,CASSYDRASYNEQFF
NA,NA,TRBV3-1,TRBJ1-3,TGTGCCAGCAGCCACCAGGGTTACTCTGGAAACACCATATATTTT,CASSHQGYSGNTIYF
many,NA,TRBV5-1,TRBJ1-4,TGCGCCAGCAGCTTCCGTGATGGTGAAAAACTGTTTTTT,CASSFRDGEKLFF
few,NA,TRBV3-1,TRBJ2-5,TGTGCCAGCAGCCAGACTAGGTACTCCGCCGAAGAGACCCAGTACTTC,CASSQTRYSAEETQYF
NA,TRBD2,TRBV28,TRBJ2-7,TGTGCCAGCAGTAGGACTAGCGACGAGCAGTACTTC,CASSRTSDEQYF
NA,NA,TRBV18,TRBJ2-7,TGTGCCAGCTCACCATCTCAGGGGCACGAGCAGTACTTC,CASSPSQGHEQYF